This T cell receptor (beta chain) was observed in a study of response to subunit inactivated influenza vaccine. General study findings and limits: Each seasonal influenza vaccination, the authors suggested, recruits few new T cells.

Concerning this clonotype itself: Its specificity is not known.

TCRdb fed the RT-PCR reads into MiXCR, producing one record per CDR3 protein. The sample lists about 650,000 distinct CDR3 sequences, 14% seen once, with 7.5% to 8% in the top ten. The TCR comes from a man aged 45-65 years who received an inactivated influenza vaccine. This specimen consisted of PBMCs from blood, obtained around 14 days before vaccination.

CDR3 amino acids: CASSLPTGRGNEQYF. The CDR3 DNA reads TGTGCCAGCAGTTTACCCACTGGGAGGGGAAACGAGCAGTACTTC. This chain links TRBV28 with TRBJ2-7, with 7 bases that match TRBD2. The germline V gene encodes CDR1 MDHEN and CDR2 SYDVKM. After removal of 2 bases from V and 5 bases from J, the junction contained 9 bases not matched to a gene. This CDR3 has 15 residues.